Shown below are 22 T cell receptor beta chains from a single sample sequenced in a study of CD8 T cells in Susac syndrome. Reverse transcription of about 0.45 to 1 ug RNA was carried out with random hexamers. Each CDR3 protein gets one entry after TCRdb re-called the immunoSEQ multiplex PCR reads with MiXCR. The sample lists 150,000 to 200,000 distinct CDR3 sequences; around 96% were seen once. Sequencing input: CD4+ T cells from PBMCs. The receptors originated from a human donor in good health.

The chain links TRBV29-1 to TRBJ2-5; D remains ambiguous. Germline V gene lookup returns CDR1 SQVTM and CDR2 ANQGSEA. This CDR3 is built from 12 residues. The germline V and J ends were trimmed by 1 base and 5 bases, with 8 bases remaining between them. The CDR3 sequence: CSVEAPMETQYF. The CDR3 coding sequence is TGCAGCGTTGAAGCTCCCATGGAGACCCAGTACTTC. Drawing the rest from reference TRBV29-1 and TRBJ2-5, the complete variable domain is SAVISQKPSRDICQRGTSLTIQCQVDSQVTMMFWYRQQPGQSLTLIATANQGSEATYESGFVIDKFPISRPNLTFSTLTVSNMSPEDSSIYLCSVEAPMETQYFGPGTRLLVL.

The gene calls are TRBV5-4 and TRBJ2-1, with TRBD2 matching over 9 bases. The CDR3 is 16 amino acids. J was trimmed by 2 bases and V by 0 bases; bases with no gene match: 3. CDR1 SGHNT and CDR2 YYREEE come from the germline V gene (reference sequence). CDR3 protein: CASSLVSGGPYNEQFF. CDR3 bases: TGTGCCAGCAGCTTGGTTAGCGGGGGACCCTACAATGAGCAGTTCTTC.

The CDR3, as DNA: TGTGCCAGCAGCCAGACAGTCCACGGGACCCAGTACTTC. Protein product: CASSQTVHGTQYF. The rearrangement joins TRBV7-2 to TRBJ2-5; a possible D gene is TRBD1 (5 bases). V was clipped by 5 bases and J by 7 bases, with 14 bases between them. Germline V CDR1 and CDR2: SGHTA, FQGNSA. CDR3 length equals 13 residues.

This sequence joins TRBV7-9 and TRBJ1-1; D unresolved. Germline CDR1 reads SEHNR; CDR2 reads FQNEAQ (reference sequence). V was trimmed by 0 bases and J by 1 base, leaving 9 bases between them. This CDR3 comprises 15 residues. The CDR3 spells CASSLAETRNTEAFF. CDR3 nucleotide sequence: TGTGCCAGCAGCTTAGCGGAAACTCGGAACACTGAAGCTTTCTTT. The full variable domain, completed using reference TRBV7-9 and TRBJ1-1, is DTGVSQNPRHKITKRGQNVTFRCDPISEHNRLYWYRQTLGQGPEFLTYFQNEAQLEKSRLLSDRFSAERPKGSFSTLEIQRTEQGDSAMYLCASSLAETRNTEAFFGQGTRLTVV.

The rearrangement uses TRBV12-3 or TRBV12-4 and TRBJ1-5, with 8 nucleotides matching TRBD1. The CDR3 runs 15 residues. After removal of 6 bases from V and 7 bases from J, the junction contained 11 bases not matched to a gene. The CDR3 protein is CASRPDRGWEQPQHF. The CDR3 DNA sequence: TGTGCCAGCAGACCCGACAGGGGCTGGGAACAGCCCCAGCATTTT.

The chain recombines TRBV15 with TRBJ2-1; 9 nucleotides match TRBD2. The CDR3 length is 15 residues. In germline, CDR1 is LNHNV, CDR2 YYDKDF (reference sequence). V was clipped by 4 bases and J by 4 bases; unmatched bases: 5. This CDR3 is CATSIERGVYNEQFF. The CDR3 DNA is TGTGCCACCAGCATTGAGCGGGGGGTGTACAATGAGCAGTTCTTC.

The rearrangement uses TRBV20-1 and TRBJ1-4; tentative D call: TRBD1 (5 bases). With 1 base removed from V and 3 bases from J, the gap between germline ends came to 6 bases. The CDR3 has 13 residues. Germline CDR1 DFQATT, CDR2 SNEGSKA (reference sequence). The DNA of the CDR3 is TGCAGTGCTAGAGCGGGGGCTAATGAAAAACTGTTTTTT. Its translation is CSARAGANEKLFF.

The J gene is TRBJ1-2, the V gene TRBV4-3, with D possibly matching TRBD1 (5 bases). The V end was cut by 5 bases, the J end by 8 bases, with 18 bases between. Germline V CDR1 and CDR2: LGHNA, YSLEER. The CDR3 is 14 amino acids. The CDR3 here is CASSEPGTPGGYTF. Written as DNA, the CDR3 is TGCGCCAGCAGCGAACCTGGGACTCCTGGGGGCTACACCTTC.

This chain links TRBV20-1 with TRBJ2-7; D uncertain. The ends were cut back, 3 bases at V and 10 bases at J, with 13 bases in the middle. The CDR3 is 11 amino acids. The germline V gene has CDR1 DFQATT and CDR2 SNEGSKA (reference sequence). CDR3 region: CSASMVSTQYF. CDR3 sequence (DNA): TGCAGTGCTAGCATGGTAAGCACTCAGTACTTC.

The chain employs TRBV7-2 and TRBJ2-7; 13 positions match TRBD2. Trimming cost V 6 bases and J 3 bases; bases outside gene matches: 5. CDR3 length: 15 residues. The germline V gene has CDR1 SGHTA and CDR2 FQGNSA. CDR3 sequence (DNA): TGTGCCAGCAGGTTACTAGCGGGGGGGATCTACGAGCAGTACTTC. Translation: CASRLLAGGIYEQYF.

The V and J genes are TRBV25-1 and TRBJ2-5; D may correspond to TRBD1 or TRBD2 (6 bases each). V was trimmed by 1 base and J by 5 bases, leaving 14 bases between them. CDR1 and CDR2 (germline): MGHDK, SYGVNS. The CDR3 runs 15 residues. The CDR3 DNA reads as TGTGCCAGCAGTGAATGGAGGGGGGATTCGGAGACCCAGTACTTC. Amino acids: CASSEWRGDSETQYF.

The chain couples TRBV11-2 to TRBJ2-3; perhaps TRBD2 as D (7 bases). The CDR3 has 14 amino acids. Trimming stripped 2 bases from V and 6 bases from J, with 12 bases between. Looked up from germline, CDR1 is SGHAT and CDR2 is FQNNGV. The CDR3 nucleotides read TGTGCCAGCAGCTTATCGGGGGGCCAGGATACGCAGTATTTT. Its translation: CASSLSGGQDTQYF.

Turning to this clonotype: The junction departs from the called germline gene at one end, perhaps through a read error. The rearrangement links TRBV7-7 to TRBJ2-3, with 9 bases lining up with TRBD2. The CDR3 totals 16 residues. Germline-derived CDR1 and CDR2 are SSHAT and FNYEAQ (reference sequence). The CDR3: CASSFGSGGQGDTQYF. The CDR3 DNA follows: TGTGCTAGCAGCTTTGGTAGCGGGGGCCAAGGAGATACGCAGTATTTT.

This chain connects TRBV19 to TRBJ2-1; TRBD2 agrees at 8 bases. CDR3 length equals 15 residues. Germline V lookup: CDR1 LNHDA, CDR2 SQIVND (reference sequence). The junction had 6 bases not matched to a gene; V was cut back by 3 bases and J by 5 bases. The CDR3 DNA reads as TGTGCCAGTAGTATGGGGAGCGGGGGTAACAATGAGCAGTTCTTC. It yields the protein CASSMGSGGNNEQFF.

This clonotype was picked up one time. The rearrangement uses TRBV20-1 and TRBJ2-7; D is perhaps TRBD1 (5 bases). The V end was cut by 5 bases, the J end by 3 bases, with 11 bases between. Germline V gene lookup returns CDR1 DFQATT and CDR2 SNEGSKA (reference sequence). The CDR3 is 12 residues long. CDR3 protein: CSAARTYYEQYF. DNA of the CDR3: TGCAGTGCTGCTCGGACATACTACGAGCAGTACTTC.

This sequence joins TRBV9 and TRBJ2-1, with TRBD1 as a possible D gene (6 bases). CDR3 length: 12 residues. Trimming took 3 bases from V and 8 from J, leaving 9 bases between them. CDR1 is SGDLS and CDR2 is YYNGEE in the germline V gene. CDR3 nucleotides: TGTGCCAGCAGCGCCAGGGGCCATGAGCAGTTCTTC. Translating gives CASSARGHEQFF.

The rearrangement joins TRBV5-1 to TRBJ2-7; D may be TRBD2 (5 bases). Per the germline V gene, CDR1 is SGHRS and CDR2 is YFSETQ. Trimming removed 1 base from V and 5 bases from J, with 13 bases in between. The CDR3 is made up of 14 amino acids. In DNA, the CDR3 is TGCGCCAGCAGCTTGTCCGGGGAAGGTAACGAGCAGTACTTC. The encoded protein is CASSLSGEGNEQYF.

CDR3 sequence (DNA): TGTGCCAGCAGTTTAGCTGGACGTAATTCACCCCTCCACTTT. This sequence encodes CASSLAGRNSPLHF. The chain couples TRBV12-3 or TRBV12-4 to TRBJ1-6; D is unresolved. Trimming cost V 0 bases and J 6 bases, with 6 bases left between them. CDR3 length equals 14 residues.

This rearrangement joins TRBV30 to TRBJ1-5; tentatively, D is TRBD1 (6 bases). Germline V gene data show CDR1 as GTSNPN and CDR2 as SVGIG (reference sequence). Trimming removed 2 bases at V and 7 bases at J, with 12 bases between. CDR3 length equals 13 residues. Written as DNA, the CDR3 is TGTGCCTGGAGTACAGGGTCCCGACAGCCCCAGCATTTT. Residues: CAWSTGSRQPQHF.

The J gene is TRBJ1-2, the V gene TRBV7-9; D ambiguous. The CDR3 is made up of 15 amino acids. Looked up from germline, CDR1 is SEHNR and CDR2 is FQNEAQ (reference sequence). The V gene lost 3 bases and the J gene lost 4 bases, with 15 bases spanning the gap. The CDR3 coding sequence is TGTGCCAGCAGCTTCGGGAGGGATCCAGCCTATGGCTACACCTTC. Amino acid sequence: CASSFGRDPAYGYTF.

The chain employs TRBV6-2 or TRBV6-3 and TRBJ2-3; TRBD2 matches at 11 bases. The V gene end was trimmed by 4 bases and the J gene end by 5 bases; junction bases not matched to a gene: 5. Germline CDR1 and CDR2: MNHEY and SVGEGT. The CDR3 contains 15 residues. The CDR3 bases are TGTGCCAGCAGTTCCCGACTAGCGGGGTTAGATACGCAGTATTTT. It specifies CASSSRLAGLDTQYF.

V usage is TRBV6-1 and J usage is TRBJ1-5; TRBD1 matches at 7 bases. CDR1 is MNHNS and CDR2 is SASEGT in the germline V gene. Trimming at V came to 6 bases and at J to 4 bases, leaving 18 bases not matched to a gene. This CDR3 region has 18 residues. The CDR3, as DNA: TGTGCCAGCAGCCCCTCGGCCGGGACAGATCCTTCAAATCAGCCCCAGCATTTT. This gives the protein CASSPSAGTDPSNQPQHF.